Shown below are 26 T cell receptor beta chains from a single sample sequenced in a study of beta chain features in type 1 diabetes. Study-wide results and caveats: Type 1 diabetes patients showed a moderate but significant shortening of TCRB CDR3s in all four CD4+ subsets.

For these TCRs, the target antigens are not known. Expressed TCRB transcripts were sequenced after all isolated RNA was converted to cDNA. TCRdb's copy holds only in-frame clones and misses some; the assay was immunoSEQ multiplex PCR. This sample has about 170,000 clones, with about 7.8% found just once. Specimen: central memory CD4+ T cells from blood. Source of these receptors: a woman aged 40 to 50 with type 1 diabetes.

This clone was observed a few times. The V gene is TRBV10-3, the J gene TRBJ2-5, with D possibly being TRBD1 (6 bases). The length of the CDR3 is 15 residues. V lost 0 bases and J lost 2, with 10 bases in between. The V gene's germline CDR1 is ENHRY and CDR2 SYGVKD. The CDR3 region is CAISESPDRQETQYF. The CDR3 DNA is TGTGCCATCAGTGAGTCCCCGGACAGACAAGAGACCCAGTACTTC.

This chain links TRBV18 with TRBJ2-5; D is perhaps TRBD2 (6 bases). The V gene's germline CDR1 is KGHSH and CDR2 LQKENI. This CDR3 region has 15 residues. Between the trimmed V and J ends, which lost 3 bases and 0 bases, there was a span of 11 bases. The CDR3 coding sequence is TGTGCCAGCTCACCCGATAGCGGAAACCAAGAGACCCAGTACTTC. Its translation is CASSPDSGNQETQYF.

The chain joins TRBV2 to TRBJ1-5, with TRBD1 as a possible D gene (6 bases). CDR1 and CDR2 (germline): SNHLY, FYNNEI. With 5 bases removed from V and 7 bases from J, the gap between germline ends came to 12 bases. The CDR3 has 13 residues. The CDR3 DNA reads TGTGCCAGCAGTCCATGGCAGGGGCAGCCCCAGCATTTT. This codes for CASSPWQGQPQHF. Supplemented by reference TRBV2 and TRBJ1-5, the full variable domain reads EPEVTQTPSHQVTQMGQEVILRCVPISNHLYFYWYRQILGQKVEFLVSFYNNEISEKSEIFDDQFSVERPDGSNFTLKIRSTKLEDSAMYFCASSPWQGQPQHFGDGTRLSIL.

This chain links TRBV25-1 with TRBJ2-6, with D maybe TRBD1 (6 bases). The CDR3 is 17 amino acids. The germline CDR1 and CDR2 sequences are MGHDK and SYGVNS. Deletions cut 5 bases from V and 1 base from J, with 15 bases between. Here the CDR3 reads CASSLQGGPSGANVLTF. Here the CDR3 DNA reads TGTGCCAGCAGTTTACAGGGTGGCCCTTCTGGGGCCAACGTCCTGACTTTC.

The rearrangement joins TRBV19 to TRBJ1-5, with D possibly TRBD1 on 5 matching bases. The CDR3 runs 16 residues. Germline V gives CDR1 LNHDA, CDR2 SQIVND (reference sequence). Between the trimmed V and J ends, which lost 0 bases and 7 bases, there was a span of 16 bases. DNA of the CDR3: TGTGCCAGTAGTATAGAGCGGGCAGGGCGGGGGCAGCCCCAGCATTTT. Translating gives CASSIERAGRGQPQHF.

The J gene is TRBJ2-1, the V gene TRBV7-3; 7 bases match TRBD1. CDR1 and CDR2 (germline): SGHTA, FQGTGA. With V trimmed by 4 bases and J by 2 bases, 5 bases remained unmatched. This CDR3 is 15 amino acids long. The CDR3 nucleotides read TGTGCCAGCAGCTATGACAGGGACGCCTACAATGAGCAGTTCTTC. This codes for CASSYDRDAYNEQFF.

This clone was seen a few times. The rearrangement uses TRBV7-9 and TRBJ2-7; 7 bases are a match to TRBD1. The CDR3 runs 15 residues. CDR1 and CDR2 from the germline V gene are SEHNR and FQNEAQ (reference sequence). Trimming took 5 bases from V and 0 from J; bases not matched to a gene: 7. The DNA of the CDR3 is TGTGCCAGCAGCATAGGACAGGAGACCTCCTACGAGCAGTACTTC. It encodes CASSIGQETSYEQYF. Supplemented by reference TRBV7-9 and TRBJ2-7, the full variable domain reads DTGVSQNPRHKITKRGQNVTFRCDPISEHNRLYWYRQTLGQGPEFLTYFQNEAQLEKSRLLSDRFSAERPKGSFSTLEIQRTEQGDSAMYLCASSIGQETSYEQYFGPGTRLTVT.

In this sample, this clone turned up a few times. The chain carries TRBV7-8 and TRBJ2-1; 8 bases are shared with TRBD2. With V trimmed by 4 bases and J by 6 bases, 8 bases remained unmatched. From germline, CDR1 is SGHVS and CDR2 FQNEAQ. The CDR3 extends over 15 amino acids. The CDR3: CASSWGGGRSNEQFF. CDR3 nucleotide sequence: TGTGCCAGCAGCTGGGGTGGCGGGAGGTCCAATGAGCAGTTCTTC. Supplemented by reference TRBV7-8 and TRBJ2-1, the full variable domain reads GAGVSQSPRYKVAKRGQDVALRCDPISGHVSLFWYQQALGQGPEFLTYFQNEAQLDKSGLPSDRFFAERPEGSVSTLKIQRTQQEDSAVYLCASSWGGGRSNEQFFGPGTRLTVL.

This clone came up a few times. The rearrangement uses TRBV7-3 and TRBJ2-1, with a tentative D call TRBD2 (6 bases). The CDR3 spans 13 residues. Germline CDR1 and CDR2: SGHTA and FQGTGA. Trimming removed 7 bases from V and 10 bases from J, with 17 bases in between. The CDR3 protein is CASTTDYWGEQFF. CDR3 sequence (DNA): TGTGCCAGCACCACGGACTATTGGGGCGAGCAGTTCTTC.

In DNA, the CDR3 is TGCGCCAGCAGCTTGACCGGGACAGGCGACTATGGCTACACCTTC. This gives the protein CASSLTGTGDYGYTF. The chain joins TRBV5-1 to TRBJ1-2; 8 bases agree with TRBD1. The germline V gene encodes CDR1 SGHRS and CDR2 YFSETQ. This CDR3 contains 15 residues. The J segment lost 3 bases and the V segment lost 1 base, leaving 5 bases of the junction unmatched. Based on the CDR3 plus reference TRBV5-1 and TRBJ1-2, the full variable domain is KAGVTQTPRYLIKTRGQQVTLSCSPISGHRSVSWYQQTPGQGLQFLFEYFSETQRNKGNFPGRFSGRQFSNSRSEMNVSTLELGDSALYLCASSLTGTGDYGYTFGSGTRLTVV.

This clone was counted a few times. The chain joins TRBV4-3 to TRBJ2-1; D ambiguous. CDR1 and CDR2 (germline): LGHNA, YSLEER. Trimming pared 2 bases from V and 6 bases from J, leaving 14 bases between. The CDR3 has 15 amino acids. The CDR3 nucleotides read TGCGCCAGCAGCCAAAACAGAGACCTCTTCAATGAGCAGTTCTTC. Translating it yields CASSQNRDLFNEQFF.

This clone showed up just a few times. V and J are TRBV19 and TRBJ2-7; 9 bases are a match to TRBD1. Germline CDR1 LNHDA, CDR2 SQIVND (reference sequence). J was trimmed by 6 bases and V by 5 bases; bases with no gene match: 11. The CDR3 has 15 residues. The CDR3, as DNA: TGTGCCAGTAGTCCCACCGGGACAGGGACGATCGAGCAGTACTTC. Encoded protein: CASSPTGTGTIEQYF. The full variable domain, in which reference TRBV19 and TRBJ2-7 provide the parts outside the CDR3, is DGGITQSPKYLFRKEGQNVTLSCEQNLNHDAMYWYRQDPGQGLRLIYYSQIVNDFQKGDIAEGYSVSREKKESFPLTVTSAQKNPTAFYLCASSPTGTGTIEQYFGPGTRLTVT.

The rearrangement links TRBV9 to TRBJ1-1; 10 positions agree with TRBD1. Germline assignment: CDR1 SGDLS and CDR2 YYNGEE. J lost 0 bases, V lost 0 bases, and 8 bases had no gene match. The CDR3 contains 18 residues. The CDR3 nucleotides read TGTGCCAGCAGCGTAGACCCAGGACAGGGGGGGGTGAACACTGAAGCTTTCTTT. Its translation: CASSVDPGQGGVNTEAFF.

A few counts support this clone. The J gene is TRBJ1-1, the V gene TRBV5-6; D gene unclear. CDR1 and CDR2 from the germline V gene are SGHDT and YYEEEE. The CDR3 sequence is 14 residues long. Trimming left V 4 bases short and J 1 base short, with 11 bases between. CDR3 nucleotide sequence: TGTGCCAGCAGCAGTTCCGGTTCGAACACTGAAGCTTTCTTT. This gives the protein CASSSSGSNTEAFF.

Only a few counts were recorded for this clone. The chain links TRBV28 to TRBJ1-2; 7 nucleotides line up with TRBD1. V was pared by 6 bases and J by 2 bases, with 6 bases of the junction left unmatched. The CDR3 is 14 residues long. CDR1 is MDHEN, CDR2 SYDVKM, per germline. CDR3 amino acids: CASSGDSRNYGYTF. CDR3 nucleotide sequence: TGTGCCAGCAGCGGGGACAGTCGGAACTATGGCTACACCTTC.

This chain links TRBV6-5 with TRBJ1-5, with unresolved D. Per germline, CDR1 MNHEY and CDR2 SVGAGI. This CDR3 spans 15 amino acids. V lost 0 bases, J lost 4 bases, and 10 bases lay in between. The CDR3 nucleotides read TGTGCCAGCAGTTACTCACCCCGGGGAAATCAGCCCCAGCATTTT. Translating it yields CASSYSPRGNQPQHF.

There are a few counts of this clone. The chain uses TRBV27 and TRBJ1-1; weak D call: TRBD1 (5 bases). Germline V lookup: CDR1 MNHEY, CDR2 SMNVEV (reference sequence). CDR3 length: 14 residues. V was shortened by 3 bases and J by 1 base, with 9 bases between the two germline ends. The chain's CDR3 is CASSLIRGNTEAFF. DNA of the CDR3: TGTGCCAGCAGTTTGATAAGGGGGAACACTGAAGCTTTCTTT.

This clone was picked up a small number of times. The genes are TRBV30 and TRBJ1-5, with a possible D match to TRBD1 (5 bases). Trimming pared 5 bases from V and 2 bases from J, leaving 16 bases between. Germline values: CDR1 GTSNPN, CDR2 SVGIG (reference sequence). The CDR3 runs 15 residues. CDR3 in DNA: TGTGCCTGGGGCGGAGGGGTCCTTGGCAATCAGCCCCAGCATTTT. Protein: CAWGGGVLGNQPQHF.

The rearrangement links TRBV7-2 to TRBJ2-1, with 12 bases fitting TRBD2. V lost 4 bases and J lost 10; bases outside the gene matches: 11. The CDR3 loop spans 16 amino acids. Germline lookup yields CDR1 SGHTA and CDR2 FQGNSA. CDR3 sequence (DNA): TGTGCCAGCAGCTCATCTAGCGGGGGGGCGTCACGGGAGCAGTTCTTC. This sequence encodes CASSSSSGGASREQFF.

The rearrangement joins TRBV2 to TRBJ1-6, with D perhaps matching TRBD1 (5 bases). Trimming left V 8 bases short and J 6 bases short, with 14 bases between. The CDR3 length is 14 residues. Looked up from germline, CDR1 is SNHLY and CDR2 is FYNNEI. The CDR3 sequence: CASQEGEGNSPLHF. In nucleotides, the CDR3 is TGTGCCAGCCAAGAAGGGGAAGGTAATTCACCCCTCCACTTT.

CDR3 sequence: CASSPQGLINEKLFF. The CDR3 DNA is TGTGCCAGCAGTCCACAGGGTTTGATTAATGAAAAACTGTTTTTT. The chain combines TRBV6-5 with TRBJ1-4; D is perhaps TRBD1 (6 bases). The CDR3 extends over 15 amino acids. Trimming cost V 5 bases and J 4 bases, with 14 bases left between them. CDR1 is MNHEY, CDR2 SVGAGI, per germline.

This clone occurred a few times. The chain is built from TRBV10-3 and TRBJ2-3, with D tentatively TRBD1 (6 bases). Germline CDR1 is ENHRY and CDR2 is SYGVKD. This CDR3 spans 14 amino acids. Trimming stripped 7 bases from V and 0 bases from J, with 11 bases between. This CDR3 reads CAIKGQRSTDTQYF. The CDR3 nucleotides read TGTGCCATCAAAGGACAGAGAAGCACAGATACGCAGTATTTT.

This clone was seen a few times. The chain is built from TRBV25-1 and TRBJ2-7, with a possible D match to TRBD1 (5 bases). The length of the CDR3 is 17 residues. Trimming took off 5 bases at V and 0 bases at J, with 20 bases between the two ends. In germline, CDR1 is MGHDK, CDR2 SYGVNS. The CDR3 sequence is CASSSPRGRSSSYEQYF. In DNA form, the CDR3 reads TGTGCCAGCAGTTCCCCAAGGGGCAGGTCCAGCTCCTACGAGCAGTACTTC.

The CDR3 DNA follows: TGTGCCAGCAGCTTAGATCGCTGGACAGGGGAAGCTTTCTTT. This sequence encodes CASSLDRWTGEAFF. The J gene is TRBJ1-1, the V gene TRBV11-2; 8 bases align to TRBD1. The J segment lost 8 bases and the V segment lost 0 bases, leaving 5 bases of the junction unmatched. This CDR3 is 14 amino acids long. Germline lookup yields CDR1 SGHAT and CDR2 FQNNGV.

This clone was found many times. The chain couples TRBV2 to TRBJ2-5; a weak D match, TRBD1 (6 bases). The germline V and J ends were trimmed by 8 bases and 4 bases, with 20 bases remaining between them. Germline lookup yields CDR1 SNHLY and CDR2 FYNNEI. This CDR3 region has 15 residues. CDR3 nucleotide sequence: TGTGCCAGCTACGGGAAGGGGGAGAAAAGAGAGACCCAGTACTTC. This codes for CASYGKGEKRETQYF. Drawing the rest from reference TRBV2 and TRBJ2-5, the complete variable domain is EPEVTQTPSHQVTQMGQEVILRCVPISNHLYFYWYRQILGQKVEFLVSFYNNEISEKSEIFDDQFSVERPDGSNFTLKIRSTKLEDSAMYFCASYGKGEKRETQYFGPGTRLLVL.

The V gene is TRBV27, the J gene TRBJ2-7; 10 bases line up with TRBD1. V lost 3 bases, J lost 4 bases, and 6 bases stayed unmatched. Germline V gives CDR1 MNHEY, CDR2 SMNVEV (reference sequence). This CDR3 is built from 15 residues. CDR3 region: CASSFRTGGAYEQYF. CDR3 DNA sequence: TGTGCCAGCAGTTTTCGGACAGGGGGTGCGTACGAGCAGTACTTC.